A selection of T cell receptor beta chains follows, all from one sample in a study of spatial heterogeneity in lung cancer. Each CDR3 protein is one row after TCRdb ran MiXCR on the 5' RACE reads. The repertoire holds tens of thousands of distinct CDR3 sequences, with roughly 12% as singletons. Sequenced material: PBMCs, taken at surgery. These receptors originate from a male donor with early-stage non-small cell lung cancer. Both conserved end residues are part of each CDR3. D genes are given only for firm matches. Size values are once, few and many counts, or a class for expanded clones, and some rows have none.

V	D	J	size	CDR3	DNA
TRBV7-2	TRBD2	TRBJ2-3	.	CASSLNLAGSSNTDTQYF	TGTGCCAGCAGCTTAAATCTAGCGGGGAGCTCTAACACAGATACGCAGTATTTT
TRBV15	TRBD1	TRBJ1-4	few	CATQRQGGNEKLFF	TGTGCCACCCAACGACAGGGCGGGAATGAAAAACTGTTTTTT
TRBV6-2/TRBV6-3	.	TRBJ2-3	few	CASSYSISADTQYF	TGTGCCAGCAGTTACTCGATTTCGGCAGATACGCAGTATTTT
TRBV20-1	TRBD2	TRBJ2-5	few	CSARAASGPGETQYF	TGCAGTGCTAGAGCTGCTAGCGGACCTGGAGAGACCCAGTACTTC
TRBV11-1	TRBD2	TRBJ2-1	.	CASSLSGGPYNEQFF	TGTGCCAGCAGCTTAAGCGGGGGGCCCTACAATGAGCAGTTCTTC
TRBV27	.	TRBJ2-7	few	CASSQTKYSYEQYF	TGTGCCAGCAGTCAGACTAAATACTCCTACGAGCAGTACTTC
TRBV6-4	TRBD1	TRBJ2-1	few	CASSFSAGTGGYEQFF	TGTGCCAGCAGTTTCTCAGCCGGGACAGGGGGCTATGAGCAGTTCTTC
TRBV6-2/TRBV6-3	.	TRBJ1-5	.	CASSYFSGWRRNQPQHF	TGTGCCAGCAGTTACTTCTCCGGATGGCGCCGCAATCAGCCCCAGCATTTT
TRBV7-9	.	TRBJ1-6	.	CASSLEDGYSPLHF	TGTGCCAGCAGCTTAGAGGACGGCTATTCACCCCTCCACTTT
TRBV20-1	TRBD1	TRBJ2-7	few	CSARDSTGGVGNEQYF	TGCAGTGCTAGAGATTCTACAGGGGGAGTTGGGAACGAGCAGTACTTC
TRBV9	.	TRBJ2-1	.	CASSVGGTLNEQFF	TGTGCCAGCAGCGTAGGAGGCACGTTGAATGAGCAGTTCTTC
TRBV4-1	TRBD1	TRBJ2-7	few	CASSQAGTGVYEQYF	TGCGCCAGCAGCCAAGCCGGGACAGGGGTCTACGAGCAGTACTTC
TRBV6-2/TRBV6-3	.	TRBJ2-7	.	CASSYVAGYEQYF	TGTGCCAGCAGTTACGTTGCAGGGTACGAGCAGTACTTC
TRBV7-2	TRBD2	TRBJ2-3	.	CASNLAGGADTQYF	TGTGCCAGCAACCTAGCGGGGGGGGCAGATACGCAGTATTTT
TRBV20-1	TRBD1	TRBJ2-3	few	CSAAPGTGTDTQYF	TGCAGTGCTGCTCCCGGGACAGGGACAGATACGCAGTATTTT
TRBV28	TRBD1	TRBJ2-7	.	CASSPTGKFTYEQYF	TGTGCCAGCAGTCCGACAGGGAAATTCACCTACGAGCAGTACTTC
TRBV11-3	TRBD2	TRBJ2-1	few	CASSLGSGLVVPNEQFF	TGTGCCAGCAGCTTAGGGTCGGGACTAGTGGTTCCCAATGAGCAGTTCTTC
TRBV4-1	TRBD1	TRBJ1-4	.	CASSQRTGVDYEKLFF	TGCGCCAGCAGCCAAAGGACAGGGGTTGATTACGAAAAACTGTTTTTT
TRBV10-3	.	TRBJ1-5	.	CAISERPQANQPQHF	TGTGCCATCAGTGAAAGACCACAGGCCAATCAGCCCCAGCATTTT
TRBV12-3/TRBV12-4	TRBD1	TRBJ1-5	.	CASSLSSGGDQPQHF	TGTGCCAGCAGCCTATCATCAGGGGGGGATCAGCCCCAGCATTTT
TRBV5-6	.	TRBJ2-3	.	CASSLGMRARDTQYF	TGTGCCAGCAGCTTGGGGATGAGGGCGCGAGATACGCAGTATTTT
TRBV7-9	.	TRBJ2-1	few	CASSFLDPRNGQFF	TGTGCCAGCAGCTTTCTGGACCCGCGTAATGGGCAGTTCTTC
TRBV5-6	.	TRBJ1-1	.	CASSRIMNTEAFF	TGTGCCAGCAGCCGCATTATGAACACTGAAGCTTTCTTT
TRBV29-1	.	TRBJ1-5	few	CSVVTSGNQPQHF	TGCAGCGTTGTAACTTCAGGCAATCAGCCCCAGCATTTT
TRBV12-3/TRBV12-4	TRBD1	TRBJ1-1	many	CASRSTGGAFF	TGTGCCAGCAGATCCACAGGGGGGGCTTTCTTT
TRBV20-1	.	TRBJ1-2	.	CSANQGNPGYTF	TGCAGTGCTAATCAGGGTAATCCTGGCTACACCTTC
TRBV19	TRBD1	TRBJ2-7	few	CASSARDRSYEQYF	TGTGCCAGTAGTGCCCGGGACAGATCCTACGAGCAGTACTTC
TRBV25-1	.	TRBJ1-2	few	CASSELIKGGYTF	TGTGCCAGCAGTGAATTAATTAAAGGGGGCTACACCTTC
TRBV7-2	.	TRBJ2-5	.	CASSDWTEETQYF	TGTGCCAGCAGCGATTGGACAGAAGAGACCCAGTACTTC
TRBV16	TRBD2	TRBJ2-3	.	CASTRGGSTDTQYF	TGTGCCAGCACGCGCGGGGGATCCACAGATACGCAGTATTTT
TRBV7-6	.	TRBJ2-3	.	CASSLEGIYTDTQYF	TGTGCCAGCAGCTTAGAGGGAATATACACAGATACGCAGTATTTT
TRBV4-3	.	TRBJ1-2	many	CASSQYGFDYGYTF	TGCGCCAGCAGCCAATACGGCTTTGACTATGGCTACACCTTC
TRBV6-5	.	TRBJ2-3	few	CAVRDWNTDTQYF	TGTGCCGTCCGGGACTGGAACACAGATACGCAGTATTTT
TRBV25-1	TRBD2	TRBJ2-5	.	CASSEFPSGSETQYF	TGTGCCAGCAGTGAATTCCCTAGCGGGAGTGAGACCCAGTACTTC
TRBV3-1	TRBD2	TRBJ2-1	many	CASSQAGTSVDEQFF	TGTGCCAGCAGCCAAGCCGGGACTAGCGTCGATGAGCAGTTCTTC
TRBV7-9	.	TRBJ2-7	.	CASSPDPGDYEQYF	TGTGCCAGCAGCCCAGACCCAGGGGACTACGAGCAGTACTTC
TRBV29-1	TRBD2	TRBJ2-1	.	CSVGGLAGAYEQFF	TGCAGCGTTGGGGGTCTAGCGGGAGCTTATGAGCAGTTCTTC
TRBV7-2	.	TRBJ2-7	.	CASSLDPLIYEQYF	TGTGCCAGCAGCTTGGACCCCCTCATCTACGAGCAGTACTTC
TRBV7-8	.	TRBJ1-5	many	CASSLWGESNQPQHF	TGTGCCAGCAGCTTATGGGGAGAGAGCAATCAGCCCCAGCATTTT
TRBV12-3/TRBV12-4	TRBD1	TRBJ1-5	.	CASSQRTGVKPQHF	TGTGCCAGCAGTCAAAGGACAGGGGTTAAGCCCCAGCATTTT
TRBV6-1	TRBD1	TRBJ2-1	many	CASTDRENEQFF	TGTGCCAGTACTGACAGGGAGAATGAGCAGTTCTTC
TRBV6-2/TRBV6-3	TRBD2	TRBJ2-1	once	CASSYGTSGGPYNEQFF	TGTGCCAGCAGTTACGGGACTAGCGGGGGCCCCTACAATGAGCAGTTCTTC
TRBV24-1	TRBD2	TRBJ2-2	few	CATSRLAGGTGELFF	TGTGCCACCAGCAGACTAGCGGGGGGGACCGGGGAGCTGTTTTTT
TRBV7-2	TRBD2	TRBJ2-4	.	CASSSMASGRGLAKNIQYF	TGTGCCAGCAGCAGCATGGCTAGCGGGAGGGGACTAGCCAAAAACATTCAGTACTTC
TRBV27	.	TRBJ2-7	few	CASSRKWESYEQYF	TGTGCCAGCAGCCGAAAGTGGGAATCCTACGAGCAGTACTTC
TRBV5-1	.	TRBJ1-1	.	CASSSDGLPNTEAFF	TGCGCCAGCAGTTCGGACGGCCTTCCGAACACTGAAGCTTTCTTT
TRBV12-3/TRBV12-4	TRBD1	TRBJ1-2	.	CASTSLGGGYGYTF	TGTGCCAGCACATCTCTAGGGGGCGGCTATGGCTACACCTTC
TRBV10-3	TRBD1	TRBJ1-2	.	CAISLTGGNYGYTF	TGTGCCATCAGCCTGACAGGGGGAAACTATGGCTACACCTTC
TRBV7-9	TRBD1	TRBJ2-1	few	CASRQGTGGYNEQFF	TGTGCCAGCAGACAAGGGACAGGGGGTTACAATGAGCAGTTCTTC
TRBV14	.	TRBJ2-2	.	CASSPDRNTGELFF	TGTGCCAGCAGCCCGGACAGGAACACCGGGGAGCTGTTTTTT
TRBV3-1	TRBD1	TRBJ2-2	few	CASSPGQDTGELFF	TGTGCCAGCAGCCCGGGACAGGACACCGGGGAGCTGTTTTTT
TRBV7-2	TRBD1	TRBJ2-3	many	CASSEQGDTDTQYF	TGTGCCAGCAGCGAACAGGGGGACACAGATACGCAGTATTTT